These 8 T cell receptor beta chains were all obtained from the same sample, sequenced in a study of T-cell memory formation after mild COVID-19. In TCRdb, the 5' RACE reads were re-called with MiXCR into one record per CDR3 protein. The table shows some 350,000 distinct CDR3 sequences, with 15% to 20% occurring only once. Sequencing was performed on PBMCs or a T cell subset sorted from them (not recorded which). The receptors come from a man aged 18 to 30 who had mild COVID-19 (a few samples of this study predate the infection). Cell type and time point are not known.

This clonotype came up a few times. CDR3 protein: CASSHSTGNIDEKLFF. The CDR3 DNA follows: TGTGCCAGCAGTCATTCGACAGGGAATATAGATGAAAAACTGTTTTTT. The chain employs TRBV5-5 and TRBJ1-4, with 7 bases that match TRBD1. The V gene's germline CDR1 is SGHKS and CDR2 YYEKEE (reference sequence). With 5 bases clipped from V and 6 bases from J, the junction kept 13 bases outside the gene matches. The CDR3 length is 16 residues.

The CDR3 coding sequence is TGTGCCAGCAGTATCCCCCATGAAAAACTGTTTTTT. Its translation: CASSIPHEKLFF. This chain connects TRBV28 to TRBJ1-4, with no clear D. Trimming left V 5 bases short and J 6 bases short, with 7 bases between. The CDR3 spans 12 residues. Germline CDR1 and CDR2: MDHEN and SYDVKM.

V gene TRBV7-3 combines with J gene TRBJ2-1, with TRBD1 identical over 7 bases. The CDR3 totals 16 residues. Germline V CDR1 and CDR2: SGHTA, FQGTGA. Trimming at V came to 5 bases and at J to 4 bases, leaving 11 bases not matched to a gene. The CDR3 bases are TGTGCCAGCAGCCCGCGGACAGGAGGTGCGTACAATGAGCAGTTCTTC. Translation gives CASSPRTGGAYNEQFF.

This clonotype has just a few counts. CDR3 DNA sequence: TGTGCCAGTAGTATCAGGACGGGTCGTGAGACCCAGTACTTC. It translates to CASSIRTGRETQYF. V is TRBV19 and J is TRBJ2-5; D unresolved. Trimming stripped 3 bases from V and 5 bases from J, with 13 bases between. There are 14 residues in the CDR3. Germline values: CDR1 LNHDA, CDR2 SQIVND (reference sequence). The full variable domain, its missing parts supplied by reference TRBV19 and TRBJ2-5, is DGGITQSPKYLFRKEGQNVTLSCEQNLNHDAMYWYRQDPGQGLRLIYYSQIVNDFQKGDIAEGYSVSREKKESFPLTVTSAQKNPTAFYLCASSIRTGRETQYFGPGTRLLVL.

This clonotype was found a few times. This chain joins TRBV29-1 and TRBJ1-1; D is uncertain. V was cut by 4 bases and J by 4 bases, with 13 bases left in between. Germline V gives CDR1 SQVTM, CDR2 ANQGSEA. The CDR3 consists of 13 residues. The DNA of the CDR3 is TGCAGCGTTGGGAACCCGGGCATCACTGAAGCTTTCTTT. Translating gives CSVGNPGITEAFF.

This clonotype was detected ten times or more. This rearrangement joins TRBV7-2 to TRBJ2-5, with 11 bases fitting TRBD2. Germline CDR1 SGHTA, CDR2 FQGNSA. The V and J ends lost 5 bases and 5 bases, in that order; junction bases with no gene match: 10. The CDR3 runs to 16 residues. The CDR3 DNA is TGTGCCAGCAGCCCTGGGATAGCGGGGGGGCTGGAGACCCAGTACTTC. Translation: CASSPGIAGGLETQYF.

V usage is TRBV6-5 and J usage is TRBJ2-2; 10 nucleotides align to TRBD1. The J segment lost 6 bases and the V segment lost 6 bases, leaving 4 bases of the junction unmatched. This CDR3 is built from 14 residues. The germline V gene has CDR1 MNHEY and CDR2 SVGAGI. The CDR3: CASRGQGMAGELFF. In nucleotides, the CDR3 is TGTGCCAGCAGGGGACAGGGGATGGCCGGGGAGCTGTTTTTT.

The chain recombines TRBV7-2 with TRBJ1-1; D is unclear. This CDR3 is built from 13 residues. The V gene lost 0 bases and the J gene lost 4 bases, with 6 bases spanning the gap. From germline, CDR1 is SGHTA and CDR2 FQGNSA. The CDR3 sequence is CASSLARATEAFF. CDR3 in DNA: TGTGCCAGCAGCTTAGCGCGGGCCACTGAAGCTTTCTTT.